This T cell receptor beta chain appears in the sequencing data of a study of cytomegalovirus exposure and HLA in healthy donors. This clone came up a few times. PCR amplification relied on 60 Vbeta primers (plus 13 Jbeta primers). Repertoires were generated with immunoSEQ multiplex PCR, while TCRdb's copy carries only in-frame clones and drops some. The table lists tens of thousands of clones, about nine tenths of them singletons. Deletions cut 2 bases from V and 0 bases from J, with 6 bases between. Germline CDR1 reads SGHDT; CDR2 reads YYEEEE. The CDR3 contains 15 residues. The sequencing input was PBMCs. The sequence derives from a man aged 25 to 40 in good health and CMV-seropositive. This chain joins TRBV5-6 and TRBJ2-6; D unresolved. This CDR3 reads CASSFLGSGANVLTF. As DNA, the CDR3 is TGTGCCAGCAGCTTCCTCGGCTCTGGGGCCAACGTCCTGACTTTC.